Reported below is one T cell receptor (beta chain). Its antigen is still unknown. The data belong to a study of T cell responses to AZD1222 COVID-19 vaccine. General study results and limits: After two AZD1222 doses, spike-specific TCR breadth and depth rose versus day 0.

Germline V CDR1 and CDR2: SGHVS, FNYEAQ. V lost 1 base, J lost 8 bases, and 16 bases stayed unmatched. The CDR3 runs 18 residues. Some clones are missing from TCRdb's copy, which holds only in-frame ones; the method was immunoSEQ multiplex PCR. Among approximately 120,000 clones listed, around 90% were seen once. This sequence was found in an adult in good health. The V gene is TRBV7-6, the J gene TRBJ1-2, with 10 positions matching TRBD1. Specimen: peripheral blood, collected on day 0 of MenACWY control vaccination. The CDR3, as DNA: TGTGCCAGCAGCTTAGTCTGGAGACAGGGGGCAGATGGACACGGCTACACCTTC. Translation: CASSLVWRQGADGHGYTF.